Given below is one TCR beta chain in context. No antigen is known for it. With 4 bases removed from V and 6 bases from J, the gap between germline ends came to 12 bases. Germline assignment: CDR1 MNHNS and CDR2 SASEGT. The CDR3 consists of 13 residues. This entry belongs to a study of T cells in localized non-small cell lung cancer. This table comes from immunoSEQ multiplex PCR, and its TCRdb copy is limited to in-frame clones, with some not included. Of about 39,000 clones listed, 70% to 80% are singletons. Study-wide results and caveats: Increased T cell density in blood showed an association with longer overall survival. The highest T cell clonality was in uninvolved adjacent lung, above tumor. The appearance of a median approximately 57 of the top 100 tumor clones was seen in adjacent lung. Only one tumor region was sequenced, so heterogeneity remains possible.

The clonotype was recovered from a woman aged 35 to 75 with stage II squamous cell lung carcinoma. The sequencing here drew on PBMCs, taken before any cancer treatment. The chain has TRBV6-1 and TRBJ2-5, with D perhaps matching TRBD1 (6 bases). The DNA of the CDR3 is TGTGCCAGCAGTGGACACAGGGAGCAGACCCAGTACTTC. Translating gives CASSGHREQTQYF.